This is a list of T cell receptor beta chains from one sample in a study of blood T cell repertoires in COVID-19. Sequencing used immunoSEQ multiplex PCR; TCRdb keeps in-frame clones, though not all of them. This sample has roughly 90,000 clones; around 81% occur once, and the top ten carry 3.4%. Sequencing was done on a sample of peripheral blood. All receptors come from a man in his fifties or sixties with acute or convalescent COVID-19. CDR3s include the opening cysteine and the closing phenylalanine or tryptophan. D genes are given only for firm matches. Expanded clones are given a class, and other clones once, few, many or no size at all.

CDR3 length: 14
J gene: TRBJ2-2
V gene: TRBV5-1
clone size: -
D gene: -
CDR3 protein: CASSVQGGTGELFF
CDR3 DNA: TGCGCCAGCAGCGTGCAGGGCGGCACCGGGGAGCTGTTTTTT

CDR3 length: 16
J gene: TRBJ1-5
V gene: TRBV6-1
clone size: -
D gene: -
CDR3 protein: CASSEFGGDSNQPQHF
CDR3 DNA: TGTGCCAGCAGTGAGTTCGGAGGGGATAGCAATCAGCCCCAGCATTTT

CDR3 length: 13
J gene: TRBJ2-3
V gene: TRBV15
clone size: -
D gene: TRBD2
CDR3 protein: CATALAGSDTQYF
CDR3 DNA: TGTGCCACTGCACTAGCGGGATCAGATACGCAGTATTTT

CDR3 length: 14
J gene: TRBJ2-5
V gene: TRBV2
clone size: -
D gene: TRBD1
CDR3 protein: CASSGRTGQETQYF
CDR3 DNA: TGTGCCAGCAGTGGGAGGACAGGCCAAGAGACCCAGTACTTC

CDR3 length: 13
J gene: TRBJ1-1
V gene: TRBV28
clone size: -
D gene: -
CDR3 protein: CASRSGANTEAFF
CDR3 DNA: TGTGCCAGCAGGTCAGGGGCTAACACTGAAGCTTTCTTT

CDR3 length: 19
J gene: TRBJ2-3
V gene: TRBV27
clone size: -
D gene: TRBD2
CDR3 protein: CASSNRGLAGDVITDTQYF
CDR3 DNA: TGTGCCAGCTCAAACCGAGGGCTAGCGGGAGACGTCATCACAGATACGCAGTATTTT

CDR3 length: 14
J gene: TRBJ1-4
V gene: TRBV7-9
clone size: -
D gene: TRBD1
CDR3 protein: CASSSGQSNEKLFF
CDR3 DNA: TGTGCCAGCAGCTCGGGACAGTCTAATGAAAAACTGTTTTTT

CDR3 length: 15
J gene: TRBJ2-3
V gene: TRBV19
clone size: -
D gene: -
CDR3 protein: CASSTKRGRDSTQYF
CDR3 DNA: TGTGCCAGTAGTACTAAGAGGGGACGGGACTCTACGCAGTATTTT

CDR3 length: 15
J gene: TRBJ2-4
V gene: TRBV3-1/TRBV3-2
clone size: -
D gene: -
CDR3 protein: CASSQDGQGKNIQYF
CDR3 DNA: TGTGCCAGCAGCCAAGACGGGCAGGGCAAAAACATTCAGTACTTC

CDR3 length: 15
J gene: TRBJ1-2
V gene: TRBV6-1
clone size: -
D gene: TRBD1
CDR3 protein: CASSEFQGGSGGYTF
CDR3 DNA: TGTGCCAGCAGTGAATTCCAGGGGGGTTCGGGTGGCTACACCTTC

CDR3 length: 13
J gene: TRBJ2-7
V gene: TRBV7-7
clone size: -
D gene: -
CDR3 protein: CASSLAYGYEQYF
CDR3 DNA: TGTGCCAGCAGCTTAGCCTATGGTTACGAGCAGTACTTC

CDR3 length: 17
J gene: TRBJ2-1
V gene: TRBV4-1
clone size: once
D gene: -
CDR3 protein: CASSQDTASEAYNEQFF
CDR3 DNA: TGCGCCAGCAGCCAAGATACGGCTAGCGAAGCTTACAATGAGCAGTTCTTC

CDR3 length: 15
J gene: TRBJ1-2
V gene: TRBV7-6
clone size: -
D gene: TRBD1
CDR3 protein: CASSSVSGTGYGYTF
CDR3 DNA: TGTGCCAGCAGCTCCGTATCCGGGACAGGGTATGGCTACACCTTC

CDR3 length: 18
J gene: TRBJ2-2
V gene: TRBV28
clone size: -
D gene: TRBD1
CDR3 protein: CASSWGTGDIPGPGELFF
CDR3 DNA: TGTGCCAGCAGTTGGGGGACAGGGGACATCCCAGGGCCCGGGGAGCTGTTTTTT

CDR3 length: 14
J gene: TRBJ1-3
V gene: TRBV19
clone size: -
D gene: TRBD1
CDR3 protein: CASSIDRVGNTIYF
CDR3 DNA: TGTGCCAGTAGTATCGACAGGGTCGGAAACACCATATATTTT

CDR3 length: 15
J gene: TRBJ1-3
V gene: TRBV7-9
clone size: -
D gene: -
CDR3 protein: CASSLGEVSGNTIYF
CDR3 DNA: TGTGCCAGCAGCTTGGGGGAGGTCTCTGGAAACACCATATATTTT

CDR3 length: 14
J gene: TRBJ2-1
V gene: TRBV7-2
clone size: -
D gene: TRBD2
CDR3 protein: CASSSAAGDYEQFF
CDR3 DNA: TGTGCCAGCAGCTCAGCAGCGGGAGACTATGAGCAGTTCTTC

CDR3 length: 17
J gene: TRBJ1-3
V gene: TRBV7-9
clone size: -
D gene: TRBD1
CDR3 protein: CASSSPAGQGSGNTIYF
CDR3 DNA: TGTGCCAGCAGCTCCCCGGCGGGACAGGGCTCTGGAAACACCATATATTTT

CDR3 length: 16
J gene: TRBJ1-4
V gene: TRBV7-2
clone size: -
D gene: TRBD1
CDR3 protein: CASSKTGGTTNEKLFF
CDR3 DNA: TGTGCCAGCAGCAAGACAGGGGGAACAACTAATGAAAAACTGTTTTTT

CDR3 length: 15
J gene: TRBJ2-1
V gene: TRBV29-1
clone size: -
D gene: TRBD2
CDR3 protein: CSVEPGLAGSNEQFF
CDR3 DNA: TGCAGCGTGGAACCGGGACTAGCGGGATCCAATGAGCAGTTCTTC

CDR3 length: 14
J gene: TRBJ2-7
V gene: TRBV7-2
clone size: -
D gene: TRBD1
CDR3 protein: CASSLAGQGYEQYF
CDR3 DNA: TGTGCCAGCAGCTTAGCGGGACAGGGTTACGAGCAGTACTTC

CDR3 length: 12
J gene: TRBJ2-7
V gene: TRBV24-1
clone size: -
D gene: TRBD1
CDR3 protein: CATADRDYEQYF
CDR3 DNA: TGTGCCACCGCGGACAGGGACTACGAGCAGTACTTC

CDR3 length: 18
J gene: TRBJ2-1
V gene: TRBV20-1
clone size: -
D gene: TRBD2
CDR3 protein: CSASPLAGGPSSYNEQFF
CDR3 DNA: TGCAGTGCTAGTCCTCTAGCGGGGGGGCCAAGCTCCTACAATGAGCAGTTCTTC

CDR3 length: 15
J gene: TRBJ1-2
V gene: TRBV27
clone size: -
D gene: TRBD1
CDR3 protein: CASSPWTGPDYGYTF
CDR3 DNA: TGTGCCAGCAGTCCCTGGACAGGCCCAGACTATGGCTACACCTTC

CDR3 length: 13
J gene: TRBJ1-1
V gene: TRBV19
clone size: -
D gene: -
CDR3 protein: CASREGVIAEAFF
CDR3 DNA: TGTGCCAGTAGAGAGGGGGTGATCGCTGAAGCTTTCTTT

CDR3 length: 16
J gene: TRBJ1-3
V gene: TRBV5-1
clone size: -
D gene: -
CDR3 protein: CASSLGDGGSRNTIYF
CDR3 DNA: TGCGCCAGCAGCTTGGGCGACGGGGGGTCCAGAAACACCATATATTTT

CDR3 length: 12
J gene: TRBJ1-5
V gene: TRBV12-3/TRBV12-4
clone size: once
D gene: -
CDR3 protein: CASNIMNQPQHF
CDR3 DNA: TGTGCCAGCAACATTATGAATCAGCCCCAGCATTTT

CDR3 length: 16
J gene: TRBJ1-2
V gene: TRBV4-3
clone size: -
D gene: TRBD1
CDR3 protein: CASSQDRGTVRYGYTF
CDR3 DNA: TGCGCCAGCAGCCAAGATAGGGGGACAGTCCGCTATGGCTACACCTTC

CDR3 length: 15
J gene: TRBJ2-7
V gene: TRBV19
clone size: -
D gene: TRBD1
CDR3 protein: CASKQTRTGSYEQYF
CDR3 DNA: TGTGCCAGTAAGCAAACTCGGACAGGGTCCTACGAGCAGTACTTC

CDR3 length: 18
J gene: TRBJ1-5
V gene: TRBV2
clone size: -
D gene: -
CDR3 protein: CASSDTPLGPRGDQPQHF
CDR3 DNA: TGTGCCAGCAGTGACACGCCTTTGGGGCCCAGGGGAGATCAGCCCCAGCATTTT

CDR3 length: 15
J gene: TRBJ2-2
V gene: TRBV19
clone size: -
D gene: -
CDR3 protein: CASSKIRGRTGELFF
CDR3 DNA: TGTGCCAGTAGTAAGATAAGGGGCAGAACCGGGGAGCTGTTTTTT

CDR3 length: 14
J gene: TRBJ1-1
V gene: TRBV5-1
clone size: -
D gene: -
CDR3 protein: CASSFGEVGTEAFF
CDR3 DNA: TGCGCCAGCAGCTTCGGGGAAGTGGGCACTGAAGCTTTCTTT

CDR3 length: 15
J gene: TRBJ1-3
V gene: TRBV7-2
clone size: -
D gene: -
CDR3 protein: CASTAYGGTGNTIYF
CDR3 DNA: TGTGCCAGCACCGCTTACGGGGGAACTGGAAACACCATATATTTT

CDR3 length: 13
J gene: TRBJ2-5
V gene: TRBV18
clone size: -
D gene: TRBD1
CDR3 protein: CASSGGQQETQYF
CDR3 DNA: TGTGCCAGCTCAGGGGGACAGCAAGAGACCCAGTACTTC

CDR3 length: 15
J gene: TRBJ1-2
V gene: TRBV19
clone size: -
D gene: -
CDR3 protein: CASNGLGGGPVGYTF
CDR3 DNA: TGTGCCAGTAATGGGCTCGGGGGAGGCCCCGTGGGCTACACCTTC

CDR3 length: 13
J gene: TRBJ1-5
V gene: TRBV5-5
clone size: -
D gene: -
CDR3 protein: CASSSGGNQPQHF
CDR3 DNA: TGTGCCAGCAGCTCCGGTGGCAATCAGCCCCAGCATTTT

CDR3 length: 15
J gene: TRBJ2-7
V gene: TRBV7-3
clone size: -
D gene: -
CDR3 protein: CASSLQSGPSYEQYF
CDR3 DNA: TGTGCCAGCAGCTTGCAAAGCGGACCCTCCTACGAGCAGTACTTC